One sample yielded the 23 T cell receptor beta chains listed below, sequenced in a study of cytomegalovirus exposure and HLA in healthy donors (dated by TCRdb to 2017 to 2019). The library was built by means of the immunoSEQ multiplex PCR assay. TCRdb's version of the immuneACCESS table is confined to in-frame rearrangements and falls short of the full clone set. An unresolved V gene accounts for under half of the shortfall where checked; the remainder is of unknown origin. The sample table shows 150,000 to 200,000 clones, and roughly 91% are seen once. Jointly, the top ten make up around 3% of the sample. Sequencing was done on a sample of PBMCs. The receptors stem from a man between 18 and 29 years old in good health and CMV-seronegative.

This chain connects TRBV10-1 to TRBJ2-3, with D perhaps TRBD2 (6 bases). The CDR3 is 13 amino acids. The V gene lost 3 bases and the J gene lost 8 bases, with 12 bases spanning the gap. Per the germline V gene, CDR1 is WNHNN and CDR2 is SYGVQD (reference sequence). In DNA form, the CDR3 reads TGCGCCAGCAGTGACGGGGGAGCGGGTACGCAGTATTTT. Protein sequence: CASSDGGAGTQYF.

A few counts support this clone. The V call is TRBV7-9, the J call TRBJ1-2, with 9 bases matching TRBD1. The germline V gene encodes CDR1 SEHNR and CDR2 FQNEAQ (reference sequence). The V and J ends lost 6 bases and 8 bases, in that order; junction bases with no gene match: 10. There are 14 residues in the CDR3. For the CDR3, the DNA is TGTGCCAGCAGGTTTAAGCGGACAGGGGACGGCTACACCTTC. This translates into CASRFKRTGDGYTF.

V gene TRBV6-1 combines with J gene TRBJ2-7; TRBD2 matches 8 bases. V shed 2 bases, J shed 2 bases, and the junction held 2 bases outside the gene matches. The germline V gene has CDR1 MNHNS and CDR2 SASEGT. This CDR3 spans 14 amino acids. Written as DNA, the CDR3 is TGTGCCAGCAGTGAAACTAGCGGTCCCTACGAGCAGTACTTC. This translates into CASSETSGPYEQYF.

The DNA for the CDR3 is TGTGCCAGCAGTTTATTAGGCGGCAGGGGAAGTGCAGATACGCAGTATTTT. It is translated as CASSLLGGRGSADTQYF. This chain joins TRBV27 and TRBJ2-3; tentatively, D is TRBD1 (6 bases). V was shortened by 1 base and J by 4 bases, with 18 bases between the two germline ends. This CDR3 spans 17 amino acids. Germline V gives CDR1 MNHEY, CDR2 SMNVEV (reference sequence).

V gene TRBV11-2 combines with J gene TRBJ1-4; possible D gene TRBD1, 6 bases. The germline gives CDR1 SGHAT, CDR2 FQNNGV. Trimming took 7 bases from V and 0 from J, leaving 12 bases between them. This CDR3 has 15 residues. In DNA, the CDR3 is TGTGCCAGCACCCTCGGGACAACAACTAATGAAAAACTGTTTTTT. It is translated as CASTLGTTTNEKLFF.

The chain carries TRBV27 and TRBJ2-7, with 8 positions matching TRBD1. The CDR3 totals 15 residues. Germline V lookup: CDR1 MNHEY, CDR2 SMNVEV (reference sequence). The junction had 10 bases not matched to a gene; V was cut back by 5 bases and J by 4 bases. The CDR3 DNA reads as TGTGCCAGCAGTCTCGGACAGGGCCGGAGGTACGAGCAGTACTTC. This translates into CASSLGQGRRYEQYF.

The rearrangement uses TRBV6-5 and TRBJ2-7; D may be TRBD1 (6 bases). The CDR3 sequence is 14 residues long. Germline-derived CDR1 and CDR2 are MNHEY and SVGAGI. Trimming left V 6 bases short and J 2 bases short, with 14 bases between. The CDR3 DNA follows: TGTGCCAGCAGGCTAATCCGGACAGCCTACGAGCAGTACGTC. Encoded protein: CASRLIRTAYEQYV.

The chain recombines TRBV9 with TRBJ2-3, with 11 bases fitting TRBD2. V gave up 0 bases and J gave up 0 bases; unmatched junction bases: 6. The CDR3 has 18 residues. CDR1 is SGDLS and CDR2 is YYNGEE in the germline V gene. The DNA for the CDR3 is TGTGCCAGCAGCGTAGGTTGGTCTAGCGGGAGGAGCACAGATACGCAGTATTTT. Encoded protein: CASSVGWSSGRSTDTQYF.

This clone has a single count. The chain is built from TRBV27 and TRBJ2-5; TRBD2 matches at 7 bases. Germline V gene data show CDR1 as MNHEY and CDR2 as SMNVEV (reference sequence). V lost 6 bases to trimming and J lost 5 bases; unmatched junction nucleotides: 15. The CDR3 runs to 16 residues. Here the CDR3 DNA reads TGTGCCAGCAGCCCGAATATGGGAGGGCCAGGGGAGACCCAGTACTTC. Its translation: CASSPNMGGPGETQYF.

This clone has a single count. The rearrangement links TRBV7-4 to TRBJ1-5, with TRBD1 matching over 10 bases. The V segment lost 5 bases and the J segment 7 bases; nucleotides outside the gene matches: 11. The germline V gene has CDR1 SGHVT and CDR2 SQSDAQ. CDR3 length: 16 residues. The CDR3 DNA reads TGTGCCAGCAGCGATAGGAGGGACAGGGGTAGGCAGCCCCAGCATTTT. It specifies CASSDRRDRGRQPQHF.

V and J are TRBV6-5 and TRBJ1-1; tentative D call: TRBD1 (5 bases). V lost 5 bases and J 6 bases, leaving 7 bases between the germline ends. Per the germline V gene, CDR1 is MNHEY and CDR2 is SVGAGI. This CDR3 spans 11 amino acids. This CDR3 reads CASSRGSEAFF. CDR3 coding DNA: TGTGCCAGCAGTAGGGGTTCTGAAGCTTTCTTT.

The rearrangement uses TRBV7-2 and TRBJ2-2, with TRBD2 as a possible D gene (6 bases). The germline V gene has CDR1 SGHTA and CDR2 FQGNSA. The CDR3 is 15 amino acids. The ends were cut back, 5 bases at V and 2 bases at J, with 12 bases in the middle. DNA for the CDR3: TGTGCCAGCAGCCTCTCAACTAGCAACACCGGGGAGCTGTTTTTT. Protein product: CASSLSTSNTGELFF.

The rearrangement joins TRBV2 to TRBJ1-5; D unclear. This CDR3 has 14 amino acids. The germline V and J ends were trimmed by 4 bases and 2 bases, with 9 bases remaining between them. Looked up from germline, CDR1 is SNHLY and CDR2 is FYNNEI. CDR3 sequence: CASSVSVGNQPQHF. The CDR3 DNA is TGTGCCAGCAGTGTGTCAGTTGGCAATCAGCCCCAGCATTTT.

The chain joins TRBV6-1 to TRBJ2-5, with TRBD2 matching over 7 bases. Germline V gives CDR1 MNHNS, CDR2 SASEGT. Trimming removed 2 bases from V and 1 base from J; junction bases left unmatched: 7. CDR3 length: 16 residues. The CDR3: CASSEKVAGFQETQYF. DNA for the CDR3: TGTGCCAGCAGTGAAAAGGTAGCGGGTTTCCAAGAGACCCAGTACTTC.

A single count supports this clone. The V gene is TRBV30, the J gene TRBJ1-6; D remains ambiguous. This CDR3 comprises 14 residues. In germline, CDR1 is GTSNPN, CDR2 SVGIG (reference sequence). Trimming took off 4 bases at V and 14 bases at J, with 21 bases between the two ends. The CDR3 region is CAWTPRSHGVALHF. CDR3 coding DNA: TGTGCCTGGACCCCCAGGTCCCACGGGGTGGCCCTCCACTTT.

The rearrangement uses TRBV6-6 and TRBJ1-1, with 7 positions matching TRBD1. The V gene end was trimmed by 5 bases and the J gene end by 8 bases; junction bases not matched to a gene: 11. The CDR3 has 14 residues. The V gene's germline CDR1 is MNHNY and CDR2 SVGAGI (reference sequence). The DNA of the CDR3 is TGTGCCAGCAGTACGGTGGGGGAGACAGGGGAAGCTTTCTTT. Translation gives CASSTVGETGEAFF.

This sequence joins TRBV6-1 and TRBJ2-2; 7 bases match TRBD1. Germline trimming cut 6 bases from V and 1 base from J; bases unmatched to any gene: 5. The CDR3 runs to 15 residues. Looked up from germline, CDR1 is MNHNS and CDR2 is SASEGT. The CDR3 nucleotides read TGTGCCAGCAGGGGTTGGACAGGGAACACCGGGGAGCTGTTTTTT. Amino acids: CASRGWTGNTGELFF.

This clone has a handful of counts. The CDR3: CASFLGQNSNQPQHF. Here the CDR3 DNA reads TGTGCCAGCTTTCTTGGACAGAATAGCAATCAGCCCCAGCATTTT. The V call is TRBV6-1, the J call TRBJ1-5; a possible D gene is TRBD1 (6 bases). V was pared by 8 bases and J by 0 bases, with 14 bases between. The CDR3 runs to 15 residues. Germline loops: CDR1 MNHNS, CDR2 SASEGT.

The chain's CDR3 is CASSEWGQGASNQPQHF. The CDR3 DNA reads as TGTGCCAGCAGTGAATGGGGACAGGGCGCCTCCAATCAGCCCCAGCATTTT. V gene TRBV6-1 combines with J gene TRBJ1-5, with TRBD1 matching 9 bases. The length of the CDR3 is 17 residues. From germline, CDR1 is MNHNS and CDR2 SASEGT. Trimming cost V 2 bases and J 3 bases; bases outside gene matches: 8.

V is TRBV7-8 and J is TRBJ2-1, with 7 bases identical to TRBD1. Germline values: CDR1 SGHVS, CDR2 FQNEAQ. Trimming cost V 5 bases and J 7 bases; bases outside gene matches: 11. The CDR3 contains 15 residues. The CDR3 is CASSTILRDRNEQFF. The CDR3 region has the DNA TGTGCCAGCAGCACCATTCTCCGGGACAGAAATGAGCAGTTCTTC. Looking up the rest from reference TRBV7-8 and TRBJ2-1 gives the full variable domain: GAGVSQSPRYKVAKRGQDVALRCDPISGHVSLFWYQQALGQGPEFLTYFQNEAQLDKSGLPSDRFFAERPEGSVSTLKIQRTQQEDSAVYLCASSTILRDRNEQFFGPGTRLTVL.

Regarding this clone: Other nucleotide sequences from this sample produce the same CDR3. The chain has TRBV30 and TRBJ1-1; 8 positions agree with TRBD1. V shed 5 bases and J 1 base; nucleotides not matched to a gene: 3. The CDR3 covers 13 residues. The germline V gene encodes CDR1 GTSNPN and CDR2 SVGIG (reference sequence). The DNA of the CDR3 is TGTGCCTGGCGTCAGGGGGCGAACACTGAAGCTTTCTTT. Translating it yields CAWRQGANTEAFF.

The chain carries TRBV28 and TRBJ2-2, with D perhaps matching TRBD2 (6 bases). This CDR3 spans 15 amino acids. The V end was cut by 3 bases, the J end by 3 bases, with 11 bases between. The V gene's germline CDR1 is MDHEN and CDR2 SYDVKM. The CDR3 region is CASSFGGTDTGELFF. Here the CDR3 DNA reads TGTGCCAGCAGTTTTGGGGGGACGGACACCGGGGAGCTGTTTTTT.

The chain couples TRBV18 to TRBJ2-5; TRBD1 matches at 8 bases. V lost 3 bases to trimming and J lost 5 bases; unmatched junction nucleotides: 8. The CDR3 length is 15 residues. Germline V gives CDR1 KGHSH, CDR2 LQKENI. The CDR3 spells CASSPRQGAEETQYF. For the CDR3, the DNA is TGTGCCAGCTCACCGAGGCAGGGGGCGGAGGAGACCCAGTACTTC.